The present T cell receptor (beta chain) was sequenced within a study of T cell responses to AZD1222 COVID-19 vaccine. Comment on this clone: Antigen specificity is unknown.

The repertoire was sequenced with immunoSEQ multiplex PCR; TCRdb's copy has only in-frame clones and lacks some. The data hold around 110,000 clones, with just over 85% observed a single time. Findings and limits, study-wide: CD4 TCRs associated with vaccination spanned spike, dominating at 160-218 and 743-854. Reportedly, nearly half of unique spike TCRs recognized epitopes outside B.1.351/B.1.1.7 mutations. Without day 14 samples, only post-peak T cell repertoires were studied. Baseline serology detected seropositivity in only six or seven AZD1222 recipients.

V was cut by 2 bases and J by 8 bases, with 5 bases left in between. Germline CDR1 reads SGHRS; CDR2 reads YFSETQ. This CDR3 has 11 amino acids. V is TRBV5-1 and J is TRBJ2-1; D call uncertain. The source of this sequence is an adult in good health. The material was peripheral blood, obtained on day 0 of AZD1222 vaccination. CDR3 in amino acids: CASSFHDEQFF. As DNA, the CDR3 is TGCGCCAGCAGCTTTCATGATGAGCAGTTCTTC.